The entry that follows covers one TCR beta chain sequence. This sample was taken from a study of CXCR3-negative and CXCR3-positive naive CD8 T cells. Triplicate sorts, fewer than 350,000 cells apiece, were made for each CD8+ T cell subset. The CDR3 has 15 residues. In germline, CDR1 is SGHVS, CDR2 FNYEAQ. UMI-labeled 5' RACE TRB cDNA libraries were prepared from the cells. TCRdb re-called the 5' RACE reads; every CDR3 protein appears as one record, without DNA. The sample holds some 67,000 distinct CDR3 sequences. The sequence was collected from a human donor in good health. Some clones in this sample may be carry-over from other donors' samples. The chain uses TRBV7-6 and TRBJ2-7; the D gene TCRdb calls, TRBD1, cannot be checked with no DNA. Sequences were obtained from naive CXCR3- CD8+ T cells from blood. Indicated subset: CD45RO-CCR7+CD27+CD95- naive CD8+ T cells lacking CXCR3 (TNR3-). The CDR3 loop reads CASSLASGTGGEQYF.